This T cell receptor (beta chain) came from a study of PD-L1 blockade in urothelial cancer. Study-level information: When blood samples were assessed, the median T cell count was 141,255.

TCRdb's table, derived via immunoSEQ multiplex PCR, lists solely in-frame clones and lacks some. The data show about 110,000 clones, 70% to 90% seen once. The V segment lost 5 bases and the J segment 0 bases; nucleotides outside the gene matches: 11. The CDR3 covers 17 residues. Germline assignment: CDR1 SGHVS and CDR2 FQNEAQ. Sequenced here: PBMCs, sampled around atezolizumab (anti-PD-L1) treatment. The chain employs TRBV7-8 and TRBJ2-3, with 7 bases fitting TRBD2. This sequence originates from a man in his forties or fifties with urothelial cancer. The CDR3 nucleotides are TGTGCCAGCAGCCGAGGGCCGGCTAGCGGAAGCACAGATACGCAGTATTTT. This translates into CASSRGPASGSTDTQYF.